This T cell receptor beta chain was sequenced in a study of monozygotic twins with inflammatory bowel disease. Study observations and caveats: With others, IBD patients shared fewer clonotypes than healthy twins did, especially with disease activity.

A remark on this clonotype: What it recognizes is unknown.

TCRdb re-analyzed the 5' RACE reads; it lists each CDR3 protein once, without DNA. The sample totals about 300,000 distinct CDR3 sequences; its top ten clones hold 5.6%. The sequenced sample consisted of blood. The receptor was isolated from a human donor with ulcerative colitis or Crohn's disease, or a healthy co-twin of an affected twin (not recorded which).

The CDR3 sequence is CSARLVGQLNYGYTF. The chain links TRBV20-1 to TRBJ1-2; TCRdb lists TRBD1, though no DNA is available to test this call. The CDR3 covers 15 residues. In germline, CDR1 is DFQATT, CDR2 SNEGSKA (reference sequence).